This T cell receptor beta chain emerged from a study of neurological immune-mediated disorders. Germline V CDR1 and CDR2: SEHNR, FQNEAQ (reference sequence). The CDR3 extends over 15 amino acids. V was shortened by 4 bases and J by 1 base, with 13 bases between the two germline ends. The sample's time point: longitudinal time-point 1 (baseline). The table lists this clonotype with many counts. 5'RACE with 10-nucleotide random UMIs generated the cDNA. TCRdb used MiXCR to reprocess the 5' RACE reads, holding one entry per CDR3 protein. Of over 55,000 distinct CDR3 sequences listed, 10% are singletons. Material for sequencing was PBMCs. This TCR derives from a man aged 25 to 40 in good health. This rearrangement joins TRBV7-9 to TRBJ1-1, with D tentatively TRBD1 (5 bases). CDR3 bases: TGTGCCAGCAGCTCACCAGGGAACTCGAACACTGAAGCTTTCTTT. This codes for CASSSPGNSNTEAFF.